This T cell receptor (beta chain) was obtained from a study of identical twins. TCRdb reanalysed the 5' RACE reads using MiXCR and keeps one entry per CDR3 protein. The sample holds 350,000 or so distinct CDR3 sequences; roughly an eighth are singletons and the top ten take about 7%. A few counts support this clonotype. The antigen is undetermined. General study findings and limits: Diverse VJ usage suggested most zero-insertion clonotypes were not invariant T cells. Twins showed weaker excess sharing in their beta out-of-frame sequences. Monozygotic twin pairs showed more out-of-frame TCR alpha sharing than models estimated.

The CDR3 extends over 19 amino acids. V lost 1 base, J lost 1 base, and 7 bases stayed unmatched. The V gene's germline CDR1 is SGHDT and CDR2 YYEEEE. Separately, the same data were catalogued under a study of yellow fever vaccine responses in identical twins. That paper notes: Twin vaccine T cell responses reportedly seemed partly convergent, partly personalized.

The source is a woman aged 18-30 years in good health. Sequencing was carried out using CD8+ T cells sorted from blood. The V and J genes are TRBV5-6 and TRBJ2-1; the match to TRBD2 covers 14 bases. The CDR3 sequence is CASSLRGLAGGASYNEQFF. CDR3 coding DNA: TGTGCCAGCAGCTTGCGCGGACTAGCGGGAGGTGCATCCTACAATGAGCAGTTCTTC.